Each of the 6 T cell receptor beta chains below was sequenced from the same sample in a study of shared clonotypes between healthy human individuals. Sequencing was performed with immunoSEQ multiplex PCR; in TCRdb, only in-frame clones are kept and a portion is missing. Among over a million clones, about 84% were seen once, and the ten largest hold roughly 0.65%. The source material was memory CD4+ T cells from PBMCs. Subset of the sample: CD45RA-negative fraction. The origin of the receptors is a man in his late teens or twenties in good health. Some clones in this sample may be carry-over from other donors' samples.

This clone was counted only a few times. The chain combines TRBV5-4 with TRBJ1-4; weak D call: TRBD1 (5 bases). Germline assignment: CDR1 SGHNT and CDR2 YYREEE (reference sequence). The CDR3 contains 14 residues. V lost 1 base, J lost 7 bases, and 11 bases lay in between. Here the CDR3 reads CASSLKGNGEKLFF. CDR3 sequence (DNA): TGTGCCAGCAGCTTGAAGGGGAATGGTGAAAAACTGTTTTTT. The variable domain in full, with the rest retrieved from reference TRBV5-4 and TRBJ1-4, is ETGVTQSPTHLIKTRGQQVTLRCSSQSGHNTVSWYQQALGQGPQFIFQYYREEENGRGNFPPRFSGLQFPNYSSELNVNALELDDSALYLCASSLKGNGEKLFFGSGTQLSVL.

This sequence joins TRBV2 and TRBJ2-5, with 8 bases identical to TRBD1. Germline trimming cut 10 bases from V and 3 bases from J; bases unmatched to any gene: 13. The CDR3 is 15 amino acids. Germline V lookup: CDR1 SNHLY, CDR2 FYNNEI. CDR3 residues: CATQGQGLAKETQYF. The CDR3 DNA reads TGTGCCACACAAGGACAGGGCCTAGCCAAAGAGACCCAGTACTTC.

This chain connects TRBV4-2 to TRBJ2-1; D is ambiguous. V shed 8 bases and J shed 0 bases, with 14 bases lying between them. Germline V lookup: CDR1 LGHNA, CDR2 YNFKEQ. The CDR3 loop spans 15 amino acids. The CDR3 reads CASGPVRSSYNEQFF. DNA of the CDR3: TGTGCCAGCGGCCCCGTACGGAGCTCCTACAATGAGCAGTTCTTC.

The chain carries TRBV19 and TRBJ2-1; D unclear. Germline-derived CDR1 and CDR2 are LNHDA and SQIVND (reference sequence). The CDR3 consists of 12 residues. V lost 9 bases, J lost 6 bases, and 12 bases lay in between. CDR3 loop: CARLETSNEQFF. CDR3 sequence (DNA): TGTGCCAGACTGGAGACTTCCAATGAGCAGTTCTTC.

The rearrangement links TRBV15 to TRBJ2-5, with D unclear. Germline V CDR1 and CDR2: LNHNV, YYDKDF (reference sequence). The CDR3 has 13 residues. V lost 8 bases and J 2 bases, leaving 12 bases between the germline ends. The DNA of the CDR3 is TGTGCCACCGTAGGACCAGCGCAAGAGACCCAGTACTTC. Protein: CATVGPAQETQYF.

The rearrangement uses TRBV6-1 and TRBJ2-3, with 8 bases lining up with TRBD1. J gave up 6 bases and V 6 bases, and 8 bases lay outside the gene matches. Per the germline V gene, CDR1 is MNHNS and CDR2 is SASEGT. This CDR3 region has 14 residues. CDR3 nucleotides: TGTGCCAGCAGCCACAGGACAGGGCCGGATACGCAGTATTTT. Its protein is CASSHRTGPDTQYF.